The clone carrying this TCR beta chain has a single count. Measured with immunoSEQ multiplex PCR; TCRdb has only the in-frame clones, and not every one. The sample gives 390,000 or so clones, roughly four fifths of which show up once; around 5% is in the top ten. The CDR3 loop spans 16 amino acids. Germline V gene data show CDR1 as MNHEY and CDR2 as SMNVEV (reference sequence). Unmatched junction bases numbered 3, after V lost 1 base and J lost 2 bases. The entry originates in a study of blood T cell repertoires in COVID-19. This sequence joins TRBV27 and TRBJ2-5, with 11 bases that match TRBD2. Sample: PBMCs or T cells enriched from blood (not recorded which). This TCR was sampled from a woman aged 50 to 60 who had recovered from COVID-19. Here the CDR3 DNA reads TGTGCCAGCAGTTTATTGACTAGCGGGGTACAAGAGACCCAGTACTTC. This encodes CASSLLTSGVQETQYF.